Listed below are T cell receptor beta chains from one sample, sequenced in a study of cytomegalovirus exposure and HLA in healthy donors. Measured with immunoSEQ multiplex PCR; TCRdb has only the in-frame clones, and not every one. This sample yields 200,000 to 250,000 clones, of which more than 80% are seen a single time; approximately 2.9% belongs to the top ten. Material: PBMCs. Source of these receptors: a man aged 25-40 years in good health and CMV-seronegative. CDR3s include the opening cysteine and the closing phenylalanine or tryptophan. Fields, in order: V gene, D gene, J gene, CDR3 protein. The D gene is left open where the match is weak.

TRBV18	TRBD1	TRBJ1-1	CASSAGGMWSTEAFF
TRBV7-9	TRBD2	TRBJ2-3	CASSFGETSGADTQYF
TRBV5-1	NA	TRBJ2-2	CASSLPILDTGELFF
TRBV27	TRBD1	NA	CASSPGQSYEQYF
TRBV7-9	NA	TRBJ1-4	CASSPGNEKLFF
TRBV18	NA	TRBJ2-5	CASSPARRETQYF
TRBV4-2	NA	TRBJ1-4	CASSHYLGTPGGEKLFF
TRBV7-7	NA	TRBJ2-2	CASSPGGLSTGELFF
TRBV2	TRBD1	TRBJ2-7	CASTVGQYYEQYF
TRBV27	TRBD1	TRBJ1-6	CASSLRDRGRPLHF
TRBV7-9	NA	TRBJ1-1	CASSLPRGADTEAFF
TRBV5-4	TRBD2	TRBJ2-2	CASSLTSGAGELFF
TRBV7-8	NA	TRBJ2-7	CASSLSWTSLEQYF
TRBV6-5	TRBD1	TRBJ1-4	CASSLGPGQLYEKLFF
TRBV23-1	NA	TRBJ1-5	CASSQSGGQSSNQPQHF
TRBV29-1	TRBD1	TRBJ2-7	CSVEPRDRGSGEQYF
TRBV5-4	TRBD1	TRBJ1-6	CASSSQGQGPRASNSPLHF
TRBV13	TRBD1	TRBJ1-3	CASSLWDSGTGNTIYF
TRBV10-2	TRBD2	TRBJ2-3	CASSEKHAGGLTDTQYF
TRBV7-9	TRBD2	TRBJ2-7	CASSFSGGVGLYEQYF
TRBV7-8	TRBD1	TRBJ1-6	CASSLRDRGLSSPLHF
TRBV6-5	NA	TRBJ1-6	CASSLFPPRDSPLHF
TRBV7-9	TRBD1	TRBJ2-7	CASSLQGAQQYF
TRBV18	NA	TRBJ1-3	CASSPRGEAVLKIGNTIYF
TRBV5-1	TRBD1	TRBJ2-1	CASSSGNRDRVVGEQFF
TRBV5-8	NA	TRBJ2-1	CASTPRRGGLYNEQFF
TRBV7-6	NA	TRBJ1-6	CASSLGPGESPLHF
TRBV28	NA	TRBJ1-1	CASSPGQNTEAFF
TRBV28	NA	TRBJ2-1	CASNNPLLRDIHNEQFF
TRBV2	TRBD1	TRBJ1-2	CASSERLTGGRSNYGYTF